The 18 T cell receptor beta chains below were found in one sample sequenced in a study of T cells in Graves' hyperthyroidism and ophthalmopathy. Authors of the study amplified TCR beta CDR3 regions from RNA transcripts. First-round RT-PCR targeting the TCR CDR3 was performed with the HTBI primer set. Each CDR3 protein is one row after TCRdb ran MiXCR on the multiplex PCR reads. The top ten clones hold about 7% of a sample with around 600,000 distinct CDR3 sequences, 14% of them seen once. Sequenced material: blood. These receptors came from a woman between 18 and 30 years old with Graves' ophthalmopathy.

The chain combines TRBV19 with TRBJ2-2; perhaps D is TRBD1 or TRBD2 (5 bases each). This CDR3 comprises 12 residues. Between the trimmed V and J ends, which lost 5 bases and 12 bases, there was a span of 13 bases. CDR1 LNHDA and CDR2 SQIVND come from the germline V gene (reference sequence). The CDR3 bases are TGTGCCAGTAGTTCACGGGACCCGAAGCTGTTTTTT. Protein: CASSSRDPKLFF.

This clonotype occurred many times. V gene TRBV18 combines with J gene TRBJ2-7; D uncertain. The germline V gene encodes CDR1 KGHSH and CDR2 LQKENI. This CDR3 has 12 residues. V was clipped by 3 bases and J by 2 bases, with 5 bases between them. CDR3: CASSPKTYEQYF. CDR3 in DNA: TGTGCCAGCTCACCTAAAACCTACGAGCAGTACTTC.

This clonotype was detected many times. This rearrangement joins TRBV20-1 to TRBJ2-4; 8 nucleotides agree with TRBD2. The CDR3 spans 11 residues. Trimming cost V 5 bases and J 7 bases; bases outside gene matches: 1. The germline gives CDR1 DFQATT, CDR2 SNEGSKA (reference sequence). The CDR3 bases are TGCAGTGCTCAGCGGGAGAACATTCAGTACTTC. This encodes CSAQRENIQYF.

The gene calls are TRBV6-5 and TRBJ2-5, with 13 bases that match TRBD2. The CDR3 has 17 amino acids. After removal of 0 bases from V and 2 bases from J, the junction contained 3 bases not matched to a gene. Germline V gene sequence: CDR1 MNHEY, CDR2 SVGAGI. Here the CDR3 reads CASSYSRLAGGQETQYF. The CDR3 DNA follows: TGTGCCAGCAGTTACTCTCGACTAGCGGGAGGACAAGAGACCCAGTACTTC.

There are many counts of this clonotype. V and J are TRBV30 and TRBJ1-3; D is possibly TRBD1 (5 bases). The V end was cut by 0 bases, the J end by 0 bases, with 6 bases between. CDR3 length: 14 amino acids. Germline CDR1 GTSNPN, CDR2 SVGIG (reference sequence). The chain's CDR3 is CAWSVTVSGNTIYF. The DNA of the CDR3 is TGTGCCTGGAGTGTGACAGTCTCTGGAAACACCATATATTTT.

The V gene is TRBV25-1, the J gene TRBJ2-1; TRBD1 matches at 11 bases. Germline V gene sequence: CDR1 MGHDK, CDR2 SYGVNS. The CDR3 has 15 amino acids. J gave up 8 bases and V 8 bases, and 11 bases lay outside the gene matches. This CDR3 reads CASSHGTGGRYEQFF. The CDR3 bases are TGTGCCAGCTCCCATGGGACAGGGGGTAGATATGAGCAGTTCTTC.

V usage is TRBV6-1 and J usage is TRBJ2-6, with TRBD2 matching over 9 bases. V shed 6 bases and J 0 bases; nucleotides not matched to a gene: 6. Germline-derived CDR1 and CDR2 are MNHNS and SASEGT. This CDR3 is built from 17 residues. The CDR3 protein is CASSKSGGSSGANVLTF. CDR3 DNA: TGTGCCAGCAGCAAAAGCGGGGGGAGCTCTGGGGCCAACGTCCTGACTTTC.

This clonotype has at least ten counts. This chain uses TRBV2 with TRBJ2-7, with 7 bases lining up with TRBD1. CDR3 size: 15 residues. Germline V lookup: CDR1 SNHLY, CDR2 FYNNEI. V lost 6 bases, J lost 3 bases, and 11 bases stayed unmatched. The DNA of the CDR3 is TGTGCCAGCAGGCCCCGGTACAGGGGCCTCTACGAGCAGTACTTC. It codes for CASRPRYRGLYEQYF.

This clonotype has a handful of counts. The rearrangement joins TRBV6-1 to TRBJ2-2; no reliable D call. Germline CDR1 MNHNS, CDR2 SASEGT. V was shortened by 2 bases and J by 5 bases, with 6 bases between the two germline ends. The CDR3 totals 13 residues. In nucleotides, the CDR3 is TGTGCCAGCAGTGAAATTCAGACCGGGGAGCTGTTTTTT. Translation: CASSEIQTGELFF.

This clonotype was seen only a few times. The chain carries TRBV20-1 and TRBJ2-5, with TRBD1 identical over 7 bases. CDR1 DFQATT and CDR2 SNEGSKA come from the germline V gene (reference sequence). The CDR3 spans 12 residues. V lost 5 bases to trimming and J lost 4 bases; unmatched junction nucleotides: 4. DNA for the CDR3: TGCAGTGCTCGACAGGGATCAGAGACCCAGTACTTC. Translation gives CSARQGSETQYF.

There are many counts of this clonotype. The rearrangement links TRBV28 to TRBJ2-3; the match to TRBD2 covers 11 bases. Trimming took 5 bases from V and 7 from J; bases not matched to a gene: 11. CDR1 and CDR2 from the germline V gene are MDHEN and SYDVKM. CDR3 size: 16 residues. Here the CDR3 DNA reads TGTGCCAGCAGTCCGAGGCCGACTAGCGGGAAATATACGCAGTATTTT. It encodes CASSPRPTSGKYTQYF.

The CDR3 DNA reads as TGCGCCAGCAGCGCGACAGGGGTGGAGACCCAGTACTTC. Its translation: CASSATGVETQYF. The chain employs TRBV5-1 and TRBJ2-5; 8 nucleotides agree with TRBD1. The CDR3 has 13 amino acids. Germline V gene sequence: CDR1 SGHRS, CDR2 YFSETQ. V was clipped by 4 bases and J by 5 bases; unmatched bases: 4.

This clonotype has a count of ten or more. The gene calls are TRBV30 and TRBJ1-1, with a tentative D call TRBD1 (5 bases). Trimming removed 1 base at V and 6 bases at J, with 15 bases between. This CDR3 has 14 amino acids. Germline V gene lookup returns CDR1 GTSNPN and CDR2 SVGIG (reference sequence). DNA for the CDR3: TGTGCCTGGAGTGGGGGCTTTGGTGATTCTGAAGCTTTCTTT. It is translated as CAWSGGFGDSEAFF. Based on the CDR3 plus reference TRBV30 and TRBJ1-1, the full variable domain is SQTIHQWPATLVQPVGSPLSLECTVEGTSNPNLYWYRQAAGRGLQLLFYSVGIGQISSEVPQNLSASRPQDRQFILSSKKLLLSDSGFYLCAWSGGFGDSEAFFGQGTRLTVV.

Ten or more counts support this clonotype. The chain couples TRBV7-3 to TRBJ1-1; no clear D. This CDR3 spans 16 amino acids. Germline V gives CDR1 SGHTA, CDR2 FQGTGA. V lost 5 bases and J 4 bases, leaving 20 bases between the germline ends. The CDR3 DNA is TGTGCCAGCAGCCAGGACCCCGACCGGATTGGCACTGAAGCTTTCTTT. Translation gives CASSQDPDRIGTEAFF.

A few counts support this clonotype. The chain is built from TRBV19 and TRBJ1-2; 7 bases are a match to TRBD1. Germline V gene data show CDR1 as LNHDA and CDR2 as SQIVND (reference sequence). V shed 9 bases and J 7 bases; nucleotides not matched to a gene: 14. The CDR3 contains 14 residues. CDR3 DNA sequence: TGTGCCAGCAGAAAAACAGGGGAGCGAGGTGGCTACACCTTC. Translation gives CASRKTGERGGYTF.

Comments on this clonotype: A read error may explain this, as a much larger clone is one base away. The rearrangement joins TRBV20-1 to TRBJ2-7; the match to TRBD2 covers 7 bases. With V trimmed by 0 bases and J by 7 bases, 12 bases remained unmatched. The germline CDR1 and CDR2 sequences are DFQATT and SNEGSKA (reference sequence). The CDR3 is 15 residues long. CDR3 nucleotides: TGCAGTGCTAGAGAAAGTGGCGGGAGAGGGAGTGAGCAGTACTTC. This codes for CSARESGGRGSEQYF.

This clonotype was found many times. The V gene is TRBV7-9, the J gene TRBJ2-3; the match to TRBD2 covers 8 bases. The CDR3 is 14 residues long. V dropped 7 bases and J dropped 5; count of bases not matched to a gene: 8. CDR1 and CDR2 (germline): SEHNR, FQNEAQ (reference sequence). The CDR3 bases are TGTGCCAGCATCCCGGGCAGCGGGAGAGATACGCAGTATTTT. Residues: CASIPGSGRDTQYF. Supplemented by reference TRBV7-9 and TRBJ2-3, the full variable domain reads DTGVSQNPRHKITKRGQNVTFRCDPISEHNRLYWYRQTLGQGPEFLTYFQNEAQLEKSRLLSDRFSAERPKGSFSTLEIQRTEQGDSAMYLCASIPGSGRDTQYFGPGTRLTVL.

In this sample, this clonotype turned up many times. V usage is TRBV5-1 and J usage is TRBJ1-5; 9 positions agree with TRBD1. CDR1 SGHRS and CDR2 YFSETQ come from the germline V gene. V was clipped by 0 bases and J by 5 bases; unmatched bases: 3. The CDR3 is 15 residues long. CDR3 protein: CASSLGTGEHQPQHF. CDR3 nucleotides: TGCGCCAGCAGCTTGGGGACAGGGGAACATCAGCCCCAGCATTTT.